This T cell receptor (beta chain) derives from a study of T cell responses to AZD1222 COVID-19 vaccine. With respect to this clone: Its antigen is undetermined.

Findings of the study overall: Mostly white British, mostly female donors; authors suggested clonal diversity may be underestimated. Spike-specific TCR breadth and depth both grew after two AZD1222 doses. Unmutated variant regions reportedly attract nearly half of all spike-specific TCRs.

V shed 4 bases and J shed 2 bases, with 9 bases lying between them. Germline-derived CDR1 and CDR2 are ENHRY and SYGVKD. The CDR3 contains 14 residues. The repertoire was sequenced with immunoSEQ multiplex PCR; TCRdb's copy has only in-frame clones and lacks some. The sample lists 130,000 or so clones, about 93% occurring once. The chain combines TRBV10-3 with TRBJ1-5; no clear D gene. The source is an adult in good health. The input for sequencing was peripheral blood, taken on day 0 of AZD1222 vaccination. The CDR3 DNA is TGTGCCATCAGTGGAATTGGGGGCAATCAGCCCCAGCATTTT. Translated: CAISGIGGNQPQHF.